This T cell receptor beta chain comes out of a study of blood T cell repertoires in COVID-19. Germline V gene sequence: CDR1 MGHRA, CDR2 YSYEKL. With 4 bases removed from V and 3 bases from J, the gap between germline ends came to 18 bases. The CDR3 runs 16 residues. Seattle-derived patients entered the study during active infection and were followed longitudinally. The table came from immunoSEQ multiplex PCR; TCRdb's copy has only in-frame clones and leaves some out. The sample includes roughly 300,000 clones, about 90% of them seen just once. The rearrangement links TRBV4-1 to TRBJ1-2; D is perhaps TRBD1 (5 bases). The receptor comes from a woman aged 25 to 39 with COVID-19, enrolled during active disease. Sequenced: peripheral blood. The CDR3 reads CASSPDPPGGDYGYTF. CDR3 in DNA: TGCGCCAGCAGCCCTGACCCCCCGGGGGGGGACTATGGCTACACCTTC.